The next 12 T cell receptor beta chains were all read from a single sample in a study of human T cells and chemical hapten exposure. As to time point: pre-sensitization, week 0. Treatment noted: therapeutic diphenylcyclopropenone sensitization with weekly scalp DPC. One entry per CDR3 protein, called by TCRdb with MiXCR from the RACE reads. The table records 150,000 to 200,000 distinct CDR3 sequences, 25% to 35% of them present only once. Material: whole blood, obtained in connection with sensitization to the hapten diphenylcyclopropenone (DPC). These receptors came from a young woman with alopecia areata. Some clones in this sample may be carry-over from other donors' samples.

The V call is TRBV10-3, the J call TRBJ2-3; tentative D call: TRBD1 (5 bases). The ends were cut back, 6 bases at V and 8 bases at J, with 21 bases in the middle. The length of the CDR3 is 15 residues. Germline CDR1 and CDR2: ENHRY and SYGVKD. The CDR3 DNA follows: TGTGCCATCAGCCCTTCAACAGGAGTCCTGGGTACGCAGTATTTT. Translation gives CAISPSTGVLGTQYF.

V and J are TRBV10-3 and TRBJ2-7, with 8 bases lining up with TRBD2. The V and J ends lost 8 bases and 3 bases, in that order; junction bases with no gene match: 3. This CDR3 spans 12 amino acids. The germline V gene encodes CDR1 ENHRY and CDR2 SYGVKD. CDR3: CAIGTSGYEQYF. The CDR3 DNA reads as TGTGCCATCGGAACTAGCGGCTACGAGCAGTACTTC.

This clonotype occurred a few times. The V and J genes are TRBV4-3 and TRBJ2-3; the match to TRBD2 covers 8 bases. The CDR3 runs 17 residues. Per germline, CDR1 LGHNA and CDR2 YSLEER. V gave up 0 bases and J gave up 5 bases; unmatched junction bases: 10. This chain's CDR3 is CASSQEATGTRGDTQYF. The DNA of the CDR3 is TGCGCCAGCAGCCAAGAGGCAACCGGGACTAGAGGAGATACGCAGTATTTT.

This chain links TRBV20-1 with TRBJ2-3; D unclear. The CDR3 covers 15 residues. The V end lost 3 bases, the J end lost 5 bases, and 18 bases lay between the germline ends. Germline V CDR1 and CDR2: DFQATT, SNEGSKA (reference sequence). The CDR3 reads CSASSWTVGGDTQYF. CDR3 in DNA: TGCAGTGCTAGTAGCTGGACGGTAGGCGGAGATACGCAGTATTTT.

This rearrangement joins TRBV28 to TRBJ1-1, with D perhaps matching TRBD1 (5 bases). The CDR3 has 15 residues. Germline V gene lookup returns CDR1 MDHEN and CDR2 SYDVKM. With 4 bases removed from V and 2 bases from J, the gap between germline ends came to 14 bases. For the CDR3, the DNA is TGTGCCAGCAGTTCACCGACAGTTCGTAACACTGAAGCTTTCTTT. Its translation is CASSSPTVRNTEAFF.

This chain connects TRBV7-2 to TRBJ1-5; the D gene is possibly TRBD1 (6 bases). CDR3 length: 16 amino acids. Trimming pared 1 base from V and 4 bases from J, leaving 14 bases between. Per germline, CDR1 SGHTA and CDR2 FQGNSA. The CDR3 loop reads CASSLVGGGTNQPQHF. DNA of the CDR3: TGTGCCAGCAGCTTAGTAGGGGGGGGCACGAATCAGCCCCAGCATTTT. The whole variable domain, filled in from reference TRBV7-2 and TRBJ1-5, reads GAGVSQSPSNKVTEKGKDVELRCDPISGHTALYWYRQSLGQGLEFLIYFQGNSAPDKSGLPSDRFSAERTGGSVSTLTIQRTQQEDSAVYLCASSLVGGGTNQPQHFGDGTRLSIL.

This clonotype was picked up a small number of times. The genes are TRBV28 and TRBJ1-1, with D perhaps TRBD1 (6 bases). The ends were cut back, 10 bases at V and 1 base at J, with 22 bases in the middle. Germline V gene sequence: CDR1 MDHEN, CDR2 SYDVKM. This CDR3 contains 16 residues. For the CDR3, the DNA is TGTGCCACCACCCCATGGTTACAGGGCTCGAACACTGAAGCTTTCTTT. Protein: CATTPWLQGSNTEAFF.

This clonotype was recorded a few times. The chain recombines TRBV4-3 with TRBJ1-1; maybe TRBD1 (6 bases). CDR3 length equals 15 residues. V shed 0 bases and J shed 0 bases, with 8 bases lying between them. The germline gives CDR1 LGHNA, CDR2 YSLEER. Here the CDR3 reads CASSQEHRVNTEAFF. In nucleotides, the CDR3 is TGCGCCAGCAGCCAAGAACACAGGGTGAACACTGAAGCTTTCTTT.

This clonotype occurred many times. This sequence joins TRBV11-2 and TRBJ2-1, with TRBD2 identical over 7 bases. The germline gives CDR1 SGHAT, CDR2 FQNNGV. After removal of 3 bases from V and 4 bases from J, the junction contained 12 bases not matched to a gene. This CDR3 comprises 17 residues. The CDR3 DNA reads as TGTGCCAGCAGCTTGGTTTTCCAACTCGGGGGGTACAATGAGCAGTTCTTC. It specifies CASSLVFQLGGYNEQFF.

In its sample, this clonotype was seen a few times. The chain recombines TRBV7-8 with TRBJ2-3; 9 bases are a match to TRBD2. V lost 5 bases and J lost 5; bases outside the gene matches: 11. The CDR3 extends over 16 amino acids. CDR1 is SGHVS, CDR2 FQNEAQ, per germline. The CDR3 loop reads CASSIRGGGEVDTQYF. The CDR3 DNA follows: TGTGCCAGCAGCATTCGGGGCGGGGGGGAAGTAGATACGCAGTATTTT.

The V call is TRBV3-1, the J call TRBJ2-7; D call uncertain. The V and J ends lost 3 bases and 4 bases respectively, with 10 bases between them. There are 13 residues in the CDR3. Germline V gene sequence: CDR1 LGHDT, CDR2 YNNKEL (reference sequence). CDR3 in amino acids: CASSQVIGYEQYF. CDR3 nucleotide sequence: TGTGCCAGCAGCCAGGTCATTGGTTACGAGCAGTACTTC.

This chain links TRBV24-1 with TRBJ1-5; D remains unclear. Germline CDR1 KGHDR, CDR2 SFDVKD. The V end lost 5 bases, the J end lost 0 bases, and 4 bases lay between the germline ends. This CDR3 has 13 amino acids. For the CDR3, the DNA is TGTGCCACCAGTGCGTATAGCAATCAGCCCCAGCATTTT. This codes for CATSAYSNQPQHF.